These 18 T cell receptor beta chains were sequenced from one sample in a study of T cells in Graves' hyperthyroidism and ophthalmopathy. Using RNA transcripts as the source, TCR beta CDR3 regions were amplified. TCR CDR3 underwent first-round RT-PCR with the HTBI primer set. TCRdb re-analysed the multiplex PCR reads in MiXCR, keeping a single row per CDR3 protein. The sample lists about 400,000 distinct CDR3 sequences; around a sixth were seen once. The sequencing input was blood. The receptors were gathered from a woman under 30 with Graves' hyperthyroidism.

A few counts support this clonotype. A read error may produce the germline difference seen at one junction end. The gene calls are TRBV9 and TRBJ2-3; TRBD1 is a possible D gene (5 bases). The CDR3 totals 13 residues. Per the germline V gene, CDR1 is SGDLS and CDR2 is YYNGEE. CDR3 coding DNA: TGTGCCAGCAGCGTAACAGGCACAAATACGCAGTATTTT. Residues: CASSVTGTNTQYF.

The rearrangement uses TRBV20-1 and TRBJ1-1, with 7 bases fitting TRBD1. The J segment lost 4 bases and the V segment lost 6 bases, leaving 8 bases of the junction unmatched. CDR3 length: 13 amino acids. Germline-derived CDR1 and CDR2 are DFQATT and SNEGSKA (reference sequence). The CDR3 spells CSARTGGGTEAFF. The CDR3 coding sequence is TGCAGTGCCAGGACAGGAGGTGGCACTGAAGCTTTCTTT.

This clonotype appeared many times. V gene TRBV27 combines with J gene TRBJ2-1; no definite D call. Germline-derived CDR1 and CDR2 are MNHEY and SMNVEV (reference sequence). The CDR3 has 14 amino acids. The V end was cut by 3 bases, the J end by 4 bases, with 10 bases between. The CDR3 DNA sequence: TGTGCCAGCAGTTTTAGCCCCCGTTACAATGAGCAGTTCTTC. This codes for CASSFSPRYNEQFF.

A few counts support this clonotype. The CDR3 sequence: CAISESNRENTEAFF. The CDR3 coding sequence is TGTGCCATCAGTGAGTCCAACAGGGAGAACACTGAAGCTTTCTTT. The chain is built from TRBV10-3 and TRBJ1-1, with D perhaps TRBD1 (6 bases). The CDR3 spans 15 residues. Looked up from germline, CDR1 is ENHRY and CDR2 is SYGVKD. V was shortened by 0 bases and J by 1 base, with 9 bases between the two germline ends.

This clonotype was seen repeatedly, ten times or more. The genes are TRBV28 and TRBJ2-2; no reliable D call. The V end was cut by 3 bases, the J end by 3 bases, with 8 bases between. The germline CDR1 and CDR2 sequences are MDHEN and SYDVKM. CDR3 length: 14 residues. The CDR3 is CASSFLGHTGELFF. The CDR3, as DNA: TGTGCCAGCAGTTTTCTAGGGCACACCGGGGAGCTGTTTTTT.

This clonotype was seen ten or more times. This sequence joins TRBV5-5 and TRBJ2-7; a possible D gene is TRBD1 (5 bases). Germline values: CDR1 SGHKS, CDR2 YYEKEE (reference sequence). V dropped 4 bases and J dropped 2 bases, with 13 bases sitting between them. The CDR3 has 14 amino acids. CDR3 sequence: CASSRQGGPYEQYF. Here the CDR3 DNA reads TGTGCCAGCAGCCGGCAGGGCGGTCCCTACGAGCAGTACTTC. The variable domain in full, with the rest retrieved from reference TRBV5-5 and TRBJ2-7, is DAGVTQSPTHLIKTRGQQVTLRCSPISGHKSVSWYQQVLGQGPQFIFQYYEKEERGRGNFPDRFSARQFPNYSSELNVNALLLGDSALYLCASSRQGGPYEQYFGPGTRLTVT.

Ten or more counts support this clonotype. This chain joins TRBV5-1 and TRBJ1-2; no definite D call. Germline CDR1 is SGHRS and CDR2 is YFSETQ. The CDR3 runs to 14 residues. The V end was cut by 2 bases, the J end by 0 bases, with 8 bases between. The CDR3 here is CASSFTDPNYGYTF. CDR3 nucleotides: TGCGCCAGCAGCTTTACAGACCCTAACTATGGCTACACCTTC. Together with reference TRBV5-1 and TRBJ1-2, the CDR3 gives the full variable domain: KAGVTQTPRYLIKTRGQQVTLSCSPISGHRSVSWYQQTPGQGLQFLFEYFSETQRNKGNFPGRFSGRQFSNSRSEMNVSTLELGDSALYLCASSFTDPNYGYTFGSGTRLTVV.

This clonotype was observed at least ten times. The CDR3: CATPGELSYEQYF. CDR3 in DNA: TGTGCCACCCCGGGGGAGCTTTCCTACGAGCAGTACTTC. The chain has TRBV7-9 and TRBJ2-7; D possibly corresponds to TRBD2 (6 bases). The CDR3 sequence is 13 residues long. CDR1 and CDR2 (germline): SEHNR, FQNEAQ (reference sequence). Trimming stripped 10 bases from V and 1 base from J, with 14 bases between.

The table lists this clonotype with many counts. The chain employs TRBV11-3 and TRBJ2-2, with D hard to call. CDR1 and CDR2 (germline): SGHNT, YENEEA. Trimming shortened V by 4 bases and J by 5 bases, and 20 bases separated the two germline ends. The CDR3 runs to 17 residues. The CDR3: CASSSTRRFAKTGELFF. CDR3 in DNA: TGTGCCAGCAGCTCCACACGACGGTTTGCTAAAACCGGGGAGCTGTTTTTT.

This clonotype has just a few counts. As DNA, the CDR3 is TGCGCCAGCTTGGACGCTACTAGCACAGATACGCAGTATTTT. This sequence encodes CASLDATSTDTQYF. This chain links TRBV5-1 with TRBJ2-3; D uncertain. The CDR3 loop spans 14 amino acids. Germline CDR1 SGHRS, CDR2 YFSETQ. V gave up 7 bases and J gave up 0 bases, with 12 bases separating them.

The sample holds a few counts of this clonotype. This chain connects TRBV9 to TRBJ1-4; 8 bases are a match to TRBD1. V lost 3 bases to trimming and J lost 8 bases; unmatched junction nucleotides: 9. Looked up from germline, CDR1 is SGDLS and CDR2 is YYNGEE. The CDR3 loop spans 15 amino acids. The CDR3 loop is CASSEGQVVEEKLFF. In DNA, the CDR3 is TGTGCCAGCAGCGAGGGACAGGTGGTGGAGGAAAAACTGTTTTTT. Supplemented by reference TRBV9 and TRBJ1-4, the full variable domain reads DSGVTQTPKHLITATGQRVTLRCSPRSGDLSVYWYQQSLDQGLQFLIQYYNGEERAKGNILERFSAQQFPDLHSELNLSSLELGDSALYFCASSEGQVVEEKLFFGSGTQLSVL.

The sample holds many counts of this clonotype. The gene calls are TRBV7-9 and TRBJ1-5; 10 positions match TRBD1. Germline V gives CDR1 SEHNR, CDR2 FQNEAQ (reference sequence). There are 17 residues in the CDR3. J lost 0 bases, V lost 3 bases, and 5 bases had no gene match. The CDR3 protein is CASSFGTGVNSNQPQHF. CDR3 DNA: TGTGCCAGCAGCTTCGGGACAGGGGTCAATAGCAATCAGCCCCAGCATTTT.

This clonotype was detected ten times or more. The chain is built from TRBV12-3 or TRBV12-4 and TRBJ2-1; D remains unclear. This CDR3 comprises 12 residues. V lost 6 bases and J lost 3, with 6 bases in between. The CDR3 here is CASRRDYNEQFF. For the CDR3, the DNA is TGTGCCAGCAGAAGGGACTACAATGAGCAGTTCTTC.

Ten or more counts support this clonotype. This chain uses TRBV15 with TRBJ2-2; D might be TRBD1 (6 bases). The length of the CDR3 is 15 residues. V was cut by 5 bases and J by 2 bases, with 12 bases left in between. Germline lookup yields CDR1 LNHNV and CDR2 YYDKDF (reference sequence). The CDR3 protein is CATSAVGANTGELFF. The CDR3 DNA sequence: TGTGCCACCAGCGCGGTGGGGGCCAACACCGGGGAGCTGTTTTTT. Complete variable domain (other parts from reference TRBV15 and TRBJ2-2): DAMVIQNPRYQVTQFGKPVTLSCSQTLNHNVMYWYQQKSSQAPKLLFHYYDKDFNNEADTPDNFQSRRPNTSFCFLDIRSPGLGDTAMYLCATSAVGANTGELFFGEGSRLTVL.

This clonotype was detected many times. The V gene is TRBV4-3, the J gene TRBJ1-5, with TRBD1 as a possible D gene (5 bases). The CDR3 totals 14 residues. Per the germline V gene, CDR1 is LGHNA and CDR2 is YSLEER. Trimming removed 0 bases from V and 5 bases from J, with 8 bases in between. CDR3 sequence: CASSQDRGDQPQHF. The CDR3 nucleotides read TGCGCCAGCAGCCAAGATAGGGGAGATCAGCCCCAGCATTTT.

Worth noting for this clonotype: Just one base apart from a much larger clone, this may be a read error. J is TRBJ1-4 and V is TRBV9, with D perhaps TRBD1 (5 bases). The germline V gene encodes CDR1 SGDLS and CDR2 YYNGEE. The length of the CDR3 is 14 residues. As DNA, the CDR3 is TGTGCCAGCAGCGTCGGGGGTGCGGGTGAAAAACTGCTTTTT. It codes for CASSVGGAGEKLLF.

This chain joins TRBV7-6 and TRBJ2-2, with 15 bases lining up with TRBD2. Germline lookup yields CDR1 SGHVS and CDR2 FNYEAQ. This CDR3 region has 19 residues. Trimming removed 5 bases from V and 4 bases from J; junction bases left unmatched: 11. CDR3: CASSLFRTSGRAGTGELFF. CDR3 DNA sequence: TGTGCCAGCAGCCTCTTCCGGACTAGCGGGAGGGCGGGCACCGGGGAGCTGTTTTTT.

This clonotype was seen many times. The J gene is TRBJ2-1, the V gene TRBV14; 10 bases are a match to TRBD2. Germline V gives CDR1 SGHDN, CDR2 FVKESK. The CDR3 contains 18 residues. After removal of 0 bases from V and 4 bases from J, the junction contained 9 bases not matched to a gene. CDR3 loop: CASSQDSASGGLYNEQFF. CDR3 sequence (DNA): TGTGCCAGCAGCCAAGATTCGGCTAGCGGGGGCCTTTACAATGAGCAGTTCTTC. Drawing the rest from reference TRBV14 and TRBJ2-1, the complete variable domain is EAGVTQFPSHSVIEKGQTVTLRCDPISGHDNLYWYRRVMGKEIKFLLHFVKESKQDESGMPNNRFLAERTGGTYSTLKVQPAELEDSGVYFCASSQDSASGGLYNEQFFGPGTRLTVL.